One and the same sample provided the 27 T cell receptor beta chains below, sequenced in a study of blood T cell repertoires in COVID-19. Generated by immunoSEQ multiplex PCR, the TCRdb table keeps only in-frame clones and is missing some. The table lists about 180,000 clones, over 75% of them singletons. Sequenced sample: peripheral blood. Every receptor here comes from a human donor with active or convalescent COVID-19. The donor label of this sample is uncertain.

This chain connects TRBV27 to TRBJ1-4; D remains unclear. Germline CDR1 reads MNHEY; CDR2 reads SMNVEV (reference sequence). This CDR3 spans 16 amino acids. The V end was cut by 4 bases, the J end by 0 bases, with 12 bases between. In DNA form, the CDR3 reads TGTGCCAGCAGTTCGAGACACGATCCAACTAATGAAAAACTGTTTTTT. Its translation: CASSSRHDPTNEKLFF.

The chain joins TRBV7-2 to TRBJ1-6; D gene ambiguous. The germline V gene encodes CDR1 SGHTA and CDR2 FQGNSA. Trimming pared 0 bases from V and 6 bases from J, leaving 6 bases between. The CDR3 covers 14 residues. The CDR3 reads CASSLAGSNSPLHF. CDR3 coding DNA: TGTGCCAGCAGCTTAGCGGGGAGTAATTCACCCCTCCACTTT.

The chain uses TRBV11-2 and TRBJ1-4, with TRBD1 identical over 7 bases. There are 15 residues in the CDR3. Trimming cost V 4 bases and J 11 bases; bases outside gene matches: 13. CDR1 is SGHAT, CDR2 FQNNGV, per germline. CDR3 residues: CASSSATAGGLKLFF. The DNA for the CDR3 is TGTGCCAGCAGCTCTGCCACGGCAGGGGGTCTGAAACTGTTTTTT.

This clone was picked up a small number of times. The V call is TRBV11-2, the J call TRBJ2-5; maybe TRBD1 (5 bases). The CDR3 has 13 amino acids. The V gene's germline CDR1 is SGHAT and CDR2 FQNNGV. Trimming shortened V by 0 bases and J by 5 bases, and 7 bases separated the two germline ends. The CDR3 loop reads CASSLDPGETQYF. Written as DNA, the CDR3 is TGTGCCAGCAGCTTAGATCCAGGGGAGACCCAGTACTTC.

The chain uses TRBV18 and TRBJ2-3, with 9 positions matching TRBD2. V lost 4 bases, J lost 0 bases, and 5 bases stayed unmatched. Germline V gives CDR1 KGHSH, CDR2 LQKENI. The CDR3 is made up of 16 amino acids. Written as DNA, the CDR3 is TGTGCCAGCTCACGGGGGACTAGCCCTAGCACAGATACGCAGTATTTT. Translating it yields CASSRGTSPSTDTQYF.

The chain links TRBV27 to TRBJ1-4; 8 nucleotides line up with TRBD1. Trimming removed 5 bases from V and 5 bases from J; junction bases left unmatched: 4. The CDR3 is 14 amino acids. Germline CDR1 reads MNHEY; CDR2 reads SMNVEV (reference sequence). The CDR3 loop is CASSLGQGNEKLFF. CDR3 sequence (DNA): TGTGCCAGCAGTCTAGGACAGGGAAATGAAAAACTGTTTTTT. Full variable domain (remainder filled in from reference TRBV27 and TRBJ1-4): EAQVTQNPRYLITVTGKKLTVTCSQNMNHEYMSWYRQDPGLGLRQIYYSMNVEVTDKGDVPEGYKVSRKEKRNFPLILESPSPNQTSLYFCASSLGQGNEKLFFGSGTQLSVL.

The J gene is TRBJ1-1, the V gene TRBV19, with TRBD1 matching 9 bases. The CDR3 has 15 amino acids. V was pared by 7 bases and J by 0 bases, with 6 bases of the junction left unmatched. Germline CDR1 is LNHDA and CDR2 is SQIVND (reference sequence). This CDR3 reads CASTVTGGLNTEAFF. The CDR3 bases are TGTGCCAGTACCGTGACAGGGGGGCTGAACACTGAAGCTTTCTTT.

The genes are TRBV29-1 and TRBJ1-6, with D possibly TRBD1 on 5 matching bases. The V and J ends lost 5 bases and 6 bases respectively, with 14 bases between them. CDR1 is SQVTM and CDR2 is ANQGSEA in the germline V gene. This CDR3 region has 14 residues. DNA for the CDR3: TGCAGCGTTCGTTCCCGACAGACTAATTCACCCCTCCACTTT. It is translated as CSVRSRQTNSPLHF.

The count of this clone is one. Here the CDR3 DNA reads TGTGCCAGCAGCCTCCCCGGGACAGGGATCTACAATGAGCAGTTCTTC. The encoded protein is CASSLPGTGIYNEQFF. The rearrangement links TRBV7-2 to TRBJ2-1, with 9 bases matching TRBD1. CDR3 length equals 16 residues. The junction had 8 bases not matched to a gene; V was cut back by 5 bases and J by 3 bases. Germline-derived CDR1 and CDR2 are SGHTA and FQGNSA. Together with reference TRBV7-2 and TRBJ2-1, the CDR3 gives the full variable domain: GAGVSQSPSNKVTEKGKDVELRCDPISGHTALYWYRQSLGQGLEFLIYFQGNSAPDKSGLPSDRFSAERTGGSVSTLTIQRTQQEDSAVYLCASSLPGTGIYNEQFFGPGTRLTVL.

Written as DNA, the CDR3 is TGCGCCAGCAGCCAACAGCAGCGAGATACGCAGTATTTT. This encodes CASSQQQRDTQYF. The V call is TRBV4-3, the J call TRBJ2-3; D gene unclear. The CDR3 totals 13 residues. Trimming took off 2 bases at V and 5 bases at J, with 8 bases between the two ends. Germline CDR1 reads LGHNA; CDR2 reads YSLEER.

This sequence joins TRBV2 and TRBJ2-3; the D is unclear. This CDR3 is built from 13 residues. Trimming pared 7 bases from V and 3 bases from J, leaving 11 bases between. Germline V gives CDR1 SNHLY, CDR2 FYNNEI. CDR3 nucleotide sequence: TGTGCCAGCAATCGGGTAGAGACAGATACGCAGTATTTT. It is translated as CASNRVETDTQYF. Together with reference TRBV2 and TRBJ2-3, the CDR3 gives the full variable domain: EPEVTQTPSHQVTQMGQEVILRCVPISNHLYFYWYRQILGQKVEFLVSFYNNEISEKSEIFDDQFSVERPDGSNFTLKIRSTKLEDSAMYFCASNRVETDTQYFGPGTRLTVL.

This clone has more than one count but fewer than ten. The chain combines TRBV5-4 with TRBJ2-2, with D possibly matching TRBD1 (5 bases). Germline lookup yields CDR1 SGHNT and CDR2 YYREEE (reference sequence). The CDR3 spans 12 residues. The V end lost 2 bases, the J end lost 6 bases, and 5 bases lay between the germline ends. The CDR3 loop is CASSLGAGELFF. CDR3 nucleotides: TGTGCCAGCAGCTTAGGGGCCGGGGAGCTGTTTTTT.

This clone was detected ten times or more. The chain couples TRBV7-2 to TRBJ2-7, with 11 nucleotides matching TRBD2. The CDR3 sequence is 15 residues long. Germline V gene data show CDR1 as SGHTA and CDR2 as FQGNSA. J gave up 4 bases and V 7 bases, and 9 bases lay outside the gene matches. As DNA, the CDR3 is TGTGCCAGCATCCCGGGACTAGCGGAGACTTACGAGCAGTACTTC. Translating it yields CASIPGLAETYEQYF. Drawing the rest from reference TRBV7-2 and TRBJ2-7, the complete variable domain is GAGVSQSPSNKVTEKGKDVELRCDPISGHTALYWYRQSLGQGLEFLIYFQGNSAPDKSGLPSDRFSAERTGGSVSTLTIQRTQQEDSAVYLCASIPGLAETYEQYFGPGTRLTVT.

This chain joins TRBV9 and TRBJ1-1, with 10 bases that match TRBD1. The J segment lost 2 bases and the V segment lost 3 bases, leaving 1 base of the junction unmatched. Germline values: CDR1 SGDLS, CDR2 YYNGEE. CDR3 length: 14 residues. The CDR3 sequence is CASSGQGANTEAFF. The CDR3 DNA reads TGTGCCAGCAGCGGACAGGGGGCAAACACTGAAGCTTTCTTT.

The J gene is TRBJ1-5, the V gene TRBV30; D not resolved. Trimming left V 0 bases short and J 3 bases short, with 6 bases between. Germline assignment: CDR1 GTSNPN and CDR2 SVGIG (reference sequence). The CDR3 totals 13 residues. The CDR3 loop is CAWSVFNNQPQHF. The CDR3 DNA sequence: TGTGCCTGGAGTGTATTTAACAATCAGCCCCAGCATTTT.

This CDR3 reads CASSLDRTYEQYF. In nucleotides, the CDR3 is TGTGCCAGCAGCTTGGACAGGACATACGAGCAGTACTTC. J is TRBJ2-7 and V is TRBV5-6; D is perhaps TRBD1 (5 bases). CDR1 and CDR2 (germline): SGHDT, YYEEEE. Trimming stripped 0 bases from V and 4 bases from J, with 8 bases between. The CDR3 covers 13 residues.

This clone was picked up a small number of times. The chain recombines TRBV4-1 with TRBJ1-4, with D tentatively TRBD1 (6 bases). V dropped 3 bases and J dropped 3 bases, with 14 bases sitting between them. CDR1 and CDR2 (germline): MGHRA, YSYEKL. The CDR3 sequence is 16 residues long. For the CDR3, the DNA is TGCGCCAGCAGCCAGAGCACAGGGAAGGCTAATGAAAAACTGTTTTTT. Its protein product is CASSQSTGKANEKLFF.

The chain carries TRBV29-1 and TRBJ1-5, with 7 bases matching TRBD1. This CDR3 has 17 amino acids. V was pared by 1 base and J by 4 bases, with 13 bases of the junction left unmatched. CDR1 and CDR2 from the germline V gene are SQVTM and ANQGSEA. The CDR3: CSVEGEPGQSRNQPQHF. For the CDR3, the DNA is TGCAGCGTTGAAGGGGAACCGGGACAGAGTCGGAATCAGCCCCAGCATTTT.

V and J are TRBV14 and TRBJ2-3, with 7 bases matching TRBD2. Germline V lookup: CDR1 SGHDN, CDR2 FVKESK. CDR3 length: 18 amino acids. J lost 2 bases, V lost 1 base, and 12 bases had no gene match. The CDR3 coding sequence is TGTGCCAGCAGCCAAGTAAGGAGGCTAGCGGAGCACACAGATACGCAGTATTTT. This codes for CASSQVRRLAEHTDTQYF. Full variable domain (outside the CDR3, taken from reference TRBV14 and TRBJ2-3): EAGVTQFPSHSVIEKGQTVTLRCDPISGHDNLYWYRRVMGKEIKFLLHFVKESKQDESGMPNNRFLAERTGGTYSTLKVQPAELEDSGVYFCASSQVRRLAEHTDTQYFGPGTRLTVL.

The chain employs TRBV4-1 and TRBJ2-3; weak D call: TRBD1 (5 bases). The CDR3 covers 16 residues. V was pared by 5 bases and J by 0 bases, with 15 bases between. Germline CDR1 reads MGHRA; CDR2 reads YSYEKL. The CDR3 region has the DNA TGCGCCAGCAGCAACCCCCTAGGGGCCAGCACAGATACGCAGTATTTT. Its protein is CASSNPLGASTDTQYF.

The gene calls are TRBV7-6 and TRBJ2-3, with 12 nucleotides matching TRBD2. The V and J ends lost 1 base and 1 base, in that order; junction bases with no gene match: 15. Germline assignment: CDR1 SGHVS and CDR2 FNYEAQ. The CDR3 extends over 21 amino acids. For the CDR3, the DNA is TGTGCCAGCAGCTTAGTTGCCCTAGCGGGGGGGATACCAGCAGGCACAGATACGCAGTATTTT. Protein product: CASSLVALAGGIPAGTDTQYF.

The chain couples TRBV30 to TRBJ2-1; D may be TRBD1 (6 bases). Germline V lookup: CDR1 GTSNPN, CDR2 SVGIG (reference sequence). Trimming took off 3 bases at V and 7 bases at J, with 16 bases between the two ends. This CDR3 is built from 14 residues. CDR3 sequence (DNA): TGTGCCTGGAGGAACAGGGCCCCCTGGAATGAGCAGTTCTTC. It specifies CAWRNRAPWNEQFF.

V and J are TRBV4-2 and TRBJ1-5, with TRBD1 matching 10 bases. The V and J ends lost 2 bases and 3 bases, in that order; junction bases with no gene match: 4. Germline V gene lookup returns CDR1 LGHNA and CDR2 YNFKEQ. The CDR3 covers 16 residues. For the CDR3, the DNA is TGTGCCAGCAGCCAATGGGGACAGGGGTTCAATCAGCCCCAGCATTTT. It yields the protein CASSQWGQGFNQPQHF.

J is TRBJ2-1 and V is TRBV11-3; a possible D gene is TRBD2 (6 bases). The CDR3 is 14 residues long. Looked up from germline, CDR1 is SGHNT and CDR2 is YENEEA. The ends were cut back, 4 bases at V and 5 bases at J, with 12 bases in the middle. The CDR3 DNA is TGTGCCAGCAGCTCGGGACTGGCAAACAATGAGCAGTTCTTC. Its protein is CASSSGLANNEQFF.

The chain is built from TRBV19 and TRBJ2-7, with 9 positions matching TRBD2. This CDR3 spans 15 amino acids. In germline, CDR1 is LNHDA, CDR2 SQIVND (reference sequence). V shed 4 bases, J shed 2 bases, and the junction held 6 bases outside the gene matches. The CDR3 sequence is CASSTTSGNTYEQYF. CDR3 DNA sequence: TGTGCCAGTAGTACGACTAGCGGCAACACCTACGAGCAGTACTTC.

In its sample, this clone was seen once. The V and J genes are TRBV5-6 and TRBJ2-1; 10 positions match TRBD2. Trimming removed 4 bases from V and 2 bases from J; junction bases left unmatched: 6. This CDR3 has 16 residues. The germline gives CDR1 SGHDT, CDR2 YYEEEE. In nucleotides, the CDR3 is TGTGCCAGCAGCCCCCAGCGGGGGGGGCCCTACAATGAGCAGTTCTTC. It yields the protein CASSPQRGGPYNEQFF. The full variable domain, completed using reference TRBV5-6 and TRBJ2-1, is DAGVTQSPTHLIKTRGQQVTLRCSPKSGHDTVSWYQQALGQGPQFIFQYYEEEERQRGNFPDRFSGHQFPNYSSELNVNALLLGDSALYLCASSPQRGGPYNEQFFGPGTRLTVL.

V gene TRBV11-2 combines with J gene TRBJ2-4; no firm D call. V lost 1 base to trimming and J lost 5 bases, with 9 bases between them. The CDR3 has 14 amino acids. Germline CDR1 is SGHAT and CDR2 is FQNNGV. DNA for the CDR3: TGTGCCAGCAGCTTAGGAATCGCGGAAAACATTCAGTACTTC. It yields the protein CASSLGIAENIQYF. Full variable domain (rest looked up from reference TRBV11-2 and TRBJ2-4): EAGVAQSPRYKIIEKRQSVAFWCNPISGHATLYWYQQILGQGPKLLIQFQNNGVVDDSQLPKDRFSAERLKGVDSTLKIQPAKLEDSAVYLCASSLGIAENIQYFGAGTRLSVL.